The T cell receptor (beta chain) under discussion was sequenced for a study of T-cell memory formation after mild COVID-19. Findings and limits, study-wide: Contracting clones from day 15 to 85 had balanced CD4/CD8; later expanders favoured CD4+.

MiXCR, applied by TCRdb to the 5' RACE reads, yields one record per CDR3 protein. This sample yields about 360,000 distinct CDR3 sequences, of which 13% are seen a single time; 20% to 25% belongs to the top ten. Germline V gene lookup returns CDR1 SGHTA and CDR2 FQGNSA. There are 13 residues in the CDR3. With 3 bases clipped from V and 7 bases from J, the junction kept 3 bases outside the gene matches. Comments on this clonotype: The target antigen is unknown.

The sequence came from a man aged 18 to 29 who had mild COVID-19 (a few samples of this study predate the infection). Cell type and time point are not known. Sequencing was carried out using PBMCs or a T cell subset sorted from them (not recorded which). This chain uses TRBV7-2 with TRBJ2-1; 7 bases match TRBD1. CDR3 in amino acids: CASSLTGMNEQFF. CDR3 DNA sequence: TGTGCCAGCAGCTTGACAGGGATGAATGAGCAGTTCTTC.